What follows are 30 T cell receptor beta chains derived from one specimen sequenced in a study of shared clonotypes between healthy human individuals. Here immunoSEQ multiplex PCR was the method, and the copy in TCRdb shows in-frame clones only, minus some. The sample records fewer than 600,000 clones, roughly three quarters being singletons. Sequencing was carried out using PBMCs. Source of these receptors: a woman in her 40s in good health. Some clones in this sample may be carry-over from other donors' samples.

The V call is TRBV18, the J call TRBJ2-3, with D unclear. The V and J ends lost 3 bases and 5 bases respectively, with 9 bases between them. Germline CDR1 reads KGHSH; CDR2 reads LQKENI. The CDR3 has 13 amino acids. In nucleotides, the CDR3 is TGTGCCAGCTCACCGGACCCGGGAGATACGCAGTATTTT. This codes for CASSPDPGDTQYF.

The rearrangement uses TRBV6-6 and TRBJ1-1; D call uncertain. The CDR3 has 13 amino acids. The germline V gene has CDR1 MNHNY and CDR2 SVGAGI (reference sequence). Trimming cost V 6 bases and J 4 bases, with 12 bases left between them. The CDR3 loop is CASSPGQLTEAFF. The CDR3, as DNA: TGTGCCAGCAGCCCCGGGCAGCTCACTGAAGCTTTCTTT.

This chain connects TRBV11-2 to TRBJ2-3; TRBD2 might be the D (5 bases). The CDR3 runs 17 residues. Germline CDR1 reads SGHAT; CDR2 reads FQNNGV. Trimming stripped 5 bases from V and 6 bases from J, with 24 bases between. The DNA for the CDR3 is TGTGCCAGCAGCCGTGTCCGGGCTAGCATGGACCTTGATACGCAGTATTTT. It translates to CASSRVRASMDLDTQYF.

On this clone: This clone may be a read error of a much larger clone one base away. Other DNA sequences within the sample encode an identical CDR3. The chain couples TRBV5-4 to TRBJ2-2; D is undetermined. This CDR3 region has 15 residues. Germline V lookup: CDR1 SGHNT, CDR2 YYREEE (reference sequence). The V end lost 2 bases, the J end lost 5 bases, and 13 bases lay between the germline ends. The CDR3 protein is CASSFKGLNTGELFF. CDR3 sequence (DNA): TGTGCCAGCAGCTTTAAGGGATTGAATACCGGGGAGCTGTTTTTT.

The V gene is TRBV19, the J gene TRBJ2-7, with 8 bases matching TRBD2. Germline trimming cut 6 bases from V and 5 bases from J; bases unmatched to any gene: 9. This CDR3 comprises 14 residues. Per germline, CDR1 LNHDA and CDR2 SQIVND (reference sequence). CDR3 in amino acids: CASRNRDGGDEQYF. The CDR3 DNA is TGTGCCAGTAGGAACCGGGACGGGGGGGACGAGCAGTACTTC.

This chain links TRBV6-4 with TRBJ2-3, with D uncertain. V dropped 3 bases and J dropped 0 bases, with 7 bases sitting between them. The CDR3 sequence is 14 residues long. Germline CDR1 reads MRHNA; CDR2 reads SNTAGT. CDR3 DNA sequence: TGTGCCAGCAGTGAGGGCGGAAGCACAGATACGCAGTATTTT. Its translation is CASSEGGSTDTQYF.

The rearrangement uses TRBV11-1 and TRBJ2-7, with D perhaps matching TRBD1 (5 bases). The germline V and J ends were trimmed by 2 bases and 0 bases, with 8 bases remaining between them. The V gene's germline CDR1 is SGHAT and CDR2 FQDESV (reference sequence). The length of the CDR3 is 14 residues. The CDR3 DNA follows: TGTGCCAGCAGCTTAACAGGCTACTCCTACGAGCAGTACTTC. The encoded protein is CASSLTGYSYEQYF.

The CDR3 nucleotides read TGTGCCAGCAGTGATAACAGGGCGAGGACCGGGGAGCTGTTTTTT. This codes for CASSDNRARTGELFF. The chain links TRBV2 to TRBJ2-2; tentative D call: TRBD1 (6 bases). Germline lookup yields CDR1 SNHLY and CDR2 FYNNEI. Trimming removed 3 bases at V and 5 bases at J, with 13 bases between. The CDR3 contains 15 residues. Full variable domain (missing parts from reference TRBV2 and TRBJ2-2): EPEVTQTPSHQVTQMGQEVILRCVPISNHLYFYWYRQILGQKVEFLVSFYNNEISEKSEIFDDQFSVERPDGSNFTLKIRSTKLEDSAMYFCASSDNRARTGELFFGEGSRLTVL.

The chain joins TRBV6-6 to TRBJ2-2; D is uncertain. From germline, CDR1 is MNHNY and CDR2 SVGAGI (reference sequence). V was cut by 6 bases and J by 2 bases, with 10 bases left in between. This CDR3 contains 14 residues. For the CDR3, the DNA is TGTGCCAGCAGCCCTGCCCGAAACACCGGGGAGCTGTTTTTT. Protein sequence: CASSPARNTGELFF.

V usage is TRBV10-2 and J usage is TRBJ2-1, with D perhaps given as TRBD1 or TRBD2 (5 bases each). V was clipped by 1 base and J by 5 bases, with 12 bases between them. This CDR3 has 15 residues. Germline CDR1 is WSHSY and CDR2 is SAAADI. DNA of the CDR3: TGCGCCAGCAGTGAGTGGCAGGGACCGCACAATGAGCAGTTCTTC. This codes for CASSEWQGPHNEQFF.

The V and J genes are TRBV19 and TRBJ1-2; perhaps TRBD1 as D (6 bases). This CDR3 spans 15 amino acids. Germline-derived CDR1 and CDR2 are LNHDA and SQIVND (reference sequence). Trimming stripped 4 bases from V and 0 bases from J, with 12 bases between. The CDR3 region has the DNA TGTGCCAGTAGTACCGGGACAACTGCTAACTATGGCTACACCTTC. It yields the protein CASSTGTTANYGYTF.

The rearrangement links TRBV20-1 to TRBJ2-7; no definite D call. Germline CDR1 reads DFQATT; CDR2 reads SNEGSKA (reference sequence). V was trimmed by 4 bases and J by 4 bases, leaving 8 bases between them. The CDR3 is 11 residues long. In nucleotides, the CDR3 is TGCAGTGCTAAGGCCCAATACGAGCAGTACTTC. As protein: CSAKAQYEQYF.

This clone was observed a few times. The rearrangement uses TRBV7-2 and TRBJ2-1; D may be TRBD1 (5 bases). The CDR3 is 12 residues long. Trimming removed 6 bases at V and 8 bases at J, with 11 bases between. Germline V gives CDR1 SGHTA, CDR2 FQGNSA. The CDR3 nucleotides read TGTGCCAGCAGGGTAATAGGGGATGAGCAGTTCTTC. Translating gives CASRVIGDEQFF. Filled out from reference TRBV7-2 and TRBJ2-1, the complete variable domain reads GAGVSQSPSNKVTEKGKDVELRCDPISGHTALYWYRQSLGQGLEFLIYFQGNSAPDKSGLPSDRFSAERTGGSVSTLTIQRTQQEDSAVYLCASRVIGDEQFFGPGTRLTVL.

This clone was counted a few times. The rearrangement joins TRBV19 to TRBJ2-1; D gene unclear. The V and J ends lost 5 bases and 2 bases respectively, with 13 bases between them. This CDR3 has 15 amino acids. Germline V gene sequence: CDR1 LNHDA, CDR2 SQIVND (reference sequence). CDR3: CASSPIPVPYNEQFF. The DNA of the CDR3 is TGTGCCAGTAGTCCCATCCCAGTTCCCTACAATGAGCAGTTCTTC.

This clone was found once. V gene TRBV11-1 combines with J gene TRBJ2-7; weak D call: TRBD1 (6 bases). The CDR3 spans 14 residues. V was pared by 4 bases and J by 6 bases, with 16 bases between. Germline loops: CDR1 SGHAT, CDR2 FQDESV (reference sequence). CDR3 nucleotide sequence: TGTGCCAGCAGCTCCGACAGGTTGGCGGGCGAGCAGTACTTC. Translation: CASSSDRLAGEQYF.

V usage is TRBV7-9 and J usage is TRBJ1-1; D is ambiguous. Trimming removed 1 base from V and 11 bases from J, with 14 bases in between. CDR3 size: 13 residues. Germline values: CDR1 SEHNR, CDR2 FQNEAQ (reference sequence). In DNA, the CDR3 is TGTGCCAGCAGCTTAGAGGGAATTGGTTTGGCTTTCTTT. This encodes CASSLEGIGLAFF.

On this clone itself: The same CDR3 is also encoded by other DNA sequences in this sample. V is TRBV27 and J is TRBJ1-1; 8 bases fit TRBD1. CDR1 is MNHEY and CDR2 is SMNVEV in the germline V gene (reference sequence). The CDR3 consists of 15 residues. V trimming: 3 bases; J trimming: 1 base; junction bases outside the gene matches: 4. CDR3 protein: CASSLFRGPNTEAFF. As DNA, the CDR3 is TGTGCCAGCAGTTTGTTCAGGGGGCCGAACACTGAAGCTTTCTTT.

V and J are TRBV6-1 and TRBJ2-7; TRBD2 might be the D (5 bases). Trimming cost V 4 bases and J 4 bases, with 11 bases left between them. The germline gives CDR1 MNHNS, CDR2 SASEGT. The CDR3 has 13 amino acids. This chain's CDR3 is CASSVSQRYEQYF. In nucleotides, the CDR3 is TGTGCCAGCAGTGTTAGCCAGCGGTACGAGCAGTACTTC.

This chain connects TRBV5-4 to TRBJ2-7; D gene uncertain. This CDR3 is 13 amino acids long. V was trimmed by 0 bases and J by 4 bases, leaving 8 bases between them. Germline V CDR1 and CDR2: SGHNT, YYREEE (reference sequence). Written as DNA, the CDR3 is TGTGCCAGCAGCTTGGACGGAATATACGAGCAGTACTTC. This sequence encodes CASSLDGIYEQYF.

This clone has a count of ten or more. A read error may explain this, as a much larger clone is one base away. The sample has other DNA sequences that encode this CDR3 too. The rearrangement uses TRBV19 and TRBJ1-1; D perhaps matches TRBD1 (6 bases). CDR3 length: 13 residues. Trimming took 7 bases from V and 4 from J, leaving 13 bases between them. CDR1 and CDR2 (germline): LNHDA, SQIVND (reference sequence). Here the CDR3 reads CASMVRGTTEAFF. DNA of the CDR3: TGTGCCAGTATGGTGAGGGGGACCACTGAAGCTTTCTTT.

This chain connects TRBV7-3 to TRBJ2-2; TRBD1 agrees at 7 bases. J was trimmed by 5 bases and V by 5 bases; bases with no gene match: 11. The V gene's germline CDR1 is SGHTA and CDR2 FQGTGA. The CDR3 runs 16 residues. The CDR3 DNA sequence: TGTGCCAGCAGCAACAGCCCCGGGACAGCGACCGGGGAGCTGTTTTTT. Translated: CASSNSPGTATGELFF.

The chain is built from TRBV28 and TRBJ2-3; 13 nucleotides agree with TRBD2. The CDR3 consists of 16 residues. The junction had 4 bases not matched to a gene; V was cut back by 5 bases and J by 2 bases. Germline-derived CDR1 and CDR2 are MDHEN and SYDVKM. DNA of the CDR3: TGTGCCAGCAGTATACTAGCGGGAGGGTCCACAGATACGCAGTATTTT. Translation: CASSILAGGSTDTQYF.

J is TRBJ1-1 and V is TRBV28; D gene ambiguous. The CDR3 sequence is 11 residues long. Germline CDR1 reads MDHEN; CDR2 reads SYDVKM. Trimming cost V 3 bases and J 8 bases, with 7 bases left between them. Here the CDR3 reads CASSFPAEAFF. In nucleotides, the CDR3 is TGTGCCAGCAGTTTCCCAGCCGAAGCTTTCTTT.

This chain joins TRBV5-4 and TRBJ1-6, with D possibly matching TRBD1 (5 bases). Trimming removed 4 bases at V and 5 bases at J, with 16 bases between. Germline values: CDR1 SGHNT, CDR2 YYREEE (reference sequence). The CDR3 has 16 amino acids. The CDR3 bases are TGTGCCAGCAGCCCCGCCCCCGGGGGGGATAATTCACCCCTCCACTTT. It yields the protein CASSPAPGGDNSPLHF. Full variable domain (remainder filled in from reference TRBV5-4 and TRBJ1-6): ETGVTQSPTHLIKTRGQQVTLRCSSQSGHNTVSWYQQALGQGPQFIFQYYREEENGRGNFPPRFSGLQFPNYSSELNVNALELDDSALYLCASSPAPGGDNSPLHFGNGTRLTVT.

The CDR3 loop is CASTRKGLAGDASDTQYF. DNA for the CDR3: TGTGCCAGCACCCGGAAGGGACTAGCGGGAGACGCTTCAGATACGCAGTATTTT. V is TRBV9 and J is TRBJ2-3, with 14 bases identical to TRBD2. V shed 6 bases, J shed 4 bases, and the junction held 13 bases outside the gene matches. This CDR3 contains 18 residues. The germline V gene encodes CDR1 SGDLS and CDR2 YYNGEE.

This chain links TRBV28 with TRBJ1-3; D gene unclear. V gave up 5 bases and J gave up 0 bases, with 11 bases separating them. Germline V gives CDR1 MDHEN, CDR2 SYDVKM. The CDR3 sequence is 15 residues long. CDR3 in DNA: TGTGCCAGCAGTCCTCCAACGGGCTCTGGAAACACCATATATTTT. It codes for CASSPPTGSGNTIYF.

J is TRBJ2-1 and V is TRBV2, with D perhaps matching TRBD1 (5 bases). V was clipped by 1 base and J by 15 bases, with 16 bases between them. The germline CDR1 and CDR2 sequences are SNHLY and FYNNEI. This CDR3 comprises 13 residues. CDR3 coding DNA: TGTGCCAGCAGTGAAGAGAAAGGGGTTCAGTCGTTCTTC. Its translation is CASSEEKGVQSFF.

V is TRBV7-6 and J is TRBJ2-1; the match to TRBD2 covers 14 bases. The length of the CDR3 is 16 residues. Trimming cost V 5 bases and J 8 bases; bases outside gene matches: 8. Germline CDR1 reads SGHVS; CDR2 reads FNYEAQ. CDR3 nucleotide sequence: TGTGCCAGCAGCCCAAGGACTAGCGGGAGGTTCTATGAGCAGTTCTTC. Protein sequence: CASSPRTSGRFYEQFF. Combining the CDR3 with reference TRBV7-6 and TRBJ2-1 gives the whole variable domain GAGVSQSPRYKVTKRGQDVALRCDPISGHVSLYWYRQALGQGPEFLTYFNYEAQQDKSGLPNDRFSAERPEGSISTLTIQRTEQRDSAMYRCASSPRTSGRFYEQFFGPGTRLTVL.

This clone appeared once. V is TRBV7-8 and J is TRBJ1-2, with TRBD1 matching over 8 bases. J was trimmed by 6 bases and V by 5 bases; bases with no gene match: 11. Germline V gene lookup returns CDR1 SGHVS and CDR2 FQNEAQ. This CDR3 has 15 amino acids. DNA for the CDR3: TGTGCCAGCAGCCTAACTACGGACAGGGTCCATGGCTACACCTTC. Protein: CASSLTTDRVHGYTF.

The chain couples TRBV7-2 to TRBJ2-3; the D gene is possibly TRBD2 (6 bases). Germline V gene lookup returns CDR1 SGHTA and CDR2 FQGNSA. The CDR3 sequence is 12 residues long. V was pared by 6 bases and J by 9 bases, with 13 bases between. CDR3 sequence (DNA): TGTGCCAGCAGTCGGGACTCCGGCACGCAGTATTTT. This codes for CASSRDSGTQYF.